The source of this TCR beta chain is a study of human T cells and chemical hapten exposure. Time point given: pre-sensitization, week 0. Indicated treatment: therapeutic diphenylcyclopropenone sensitization with weekly scalp DPC. Total RNA was isolated from unfractionated whole blood. This clonotype was recorded many times. V was clipped by 6 bases and J by 11 bases; unmatched bases: 11. The V gene's germline CDR1 is SQVTM and CDR2 ANQGSEA. The CDR3 sequence is 12 residues long. MiXCR was run by TCRdb on the RACE reads, yielding one entry per CDR3 protein. The table records 95,000 to 150,000 distinct CDR3 sequences, around an eighth of them present only once.

Sequenced material: whole blood, taken in connection with sensitization to the hapten diphenylcyclopropenone (DPC). This TCR came from a woman under 30 with alopecia areata. Some clones in this sample may be carry-over from other donors' samples. The rearrangement uses TRBV29-1 and TRBJ1-1; TRBD1 aligns across 8 bases. CDR3 protein: CSVAAQGARAFF. Written as DNA, the CDR3 is TGCAGCGTCGCTGCTCAGGGGGCGCGGGCTTTCTTT. The full variable domain, in which reference TRBV29-1 and TRBJ1-1 provide the parts outside the CDR3, is SAVISQKPSRDICQRGTSLTIQCQVDSQVTMMFWYRQQPGQSLTLIATANQGSEATYESGFVIDKFPISRPNLTFSTLTVSNMSPEDSSIYLCSVAAQGARAFFGQGTRLTVV.